This TCR beta chain was obtained from a study of T cells and Merkel cell carcinoma outcomes. The junction had 5 bases not matched to a gene; V was cut back by 2 bases and J by 4 bases. The CDR3 runs 14 residues. Germline lookup yields CDR1 GTSNPN and CDR2 SVGIG (reference sequence). Whole-study findings and limits: Repertoire plus T-cell density reportedly predicted Merkel cell carcinoma outcomes.

In the case of this clone: Its antigen is as yet unknown.

TCRdb's table, derived via immunoSEQ multiplex PCR, lists solely in-frame clones and lacks some. Here the sample spans 4,000 to 5,500 clones, around 84% being singletons. The TCR sequence derives from a human donor with Merkel cell carcinoma. Sequencing input: tumor tissue from Merkel cell carcinoma. The J gene is TRBJ2-5, the V gene TRBV30; 9 bases are a match to TRBD2. This CDR3 is CAWSIAGDLETQYF. In nucleotides, the CDR3 is TGTGCCTGGAGTATAGCGGGAGATTTAGAGACCCAGTACTTC.